This T cell receptor (beta chain) was obtained from a study of T-cell memory formation after mild COVID-19 (dated by TCRdb to the early 2020s). Regarding the research as a whole: TCR sequence clusters from the two donors were found to be largely donor specific. Two young, previously healthy adult volunteers, one female and one male, were included in the cohort. In a couple of donors, T-cell clones that expanded and contracted after mild COVID-19 were followed by sequencing TCRalpha and TCRbeta repertoires longitudinally.

Instrument used: Illumina NovaSeq 6000. TCRalpha and TCRbeta cDNA libraries were built by 5'RACE with constant-segment primers, adding sample barcodes and unique molecular identifiers. Trizol reagent was used to extract RNA from every sample. Libraries were amplified in two PCR steps, with a second sample barcode and Illumina TruSeq adapters added in the second step. Libraries were sequenced on an Illumina NovaSeq with 2 x 150 bp paired-end reads. Under the source paper's analysis protocol: Demultiplexing of reads and collapsing into UMI-guided consensus sequences were performed with migec v1.2.7. Using mixcr v2.1.11, the UMI consensuses were aligned to TRA and TRB V and J templates and assembled into clonotypes. Clonotypes were classified as expanded or contracted when called significant by both edgeR and NoisET, with noise models trained on biological replicates. For edgeR calls, a false discovery rate-adjusted p below 0.01 and a log2 fold-change threshold of 1 were applied. As an exploratory analysis of dynamics, PCA with hierarchical clustering was applied to max-normalized trajectories of the 1000 most abundant clonotypes. Each responding clone was given a CD4 or CD8 phenotype based on the CD4+ and CD8+ repertoires, which had been sequenced separately. The public reads were reprocessed in TCRdb via fastp at Q25 and MiXCR, keeping in-frame beta chains. Entries that share a CDR3 protein sequence are merged under the most common genes and DNA. These V and J calls originate from TCRdb's pipeline instead of the authors' own analysis. In all, the sample holds around 250,000 distinct CDR3 sequences, and over 8.5% of those were seen once. In total, the top ten clones hold more than 20% of the sample.

Ficoll-Paque density gradient centrifugation was used to isolate PBMCs. On the study overall, not on this receptor specifically: Whether the second-wave clones peaking on day 37 were SARS-CoV-2 specific was not confirmed. Balanced CD4/CD8 phenotypes were observed for clones contracting from day 15 to 85, whereas a bias towards CD4+ was observed for a second wave of clones expanding from day 15 to 37. Contracting CD4+ clones were found mainly in CM and EM memory subsets, while CD8+ clones were enriched in EMRA. Only a couple of mild cases were covered by the study, and larger cohorts that include severe cases with pre-infection samples were considered necessary. Some responding clones were detected in pre-infection memory, which suggested that pre-existing cross-reactive memory T cells had joined the SARS-CoV-2 response.

Comment on this clonotype: What this receptor recognizes is not known. The input lacks base qualities; no much larger clone sits a single base away.

Source material: PBMCs or a T cell subset sorted from them (not recorded which). This TCR was recovered from a man aged 18 to 29 who had mild COVID-19 (a few samples of this study predate the infection). The sample titles of this study are shuffled in the database, so cell type and time point are left out; the donor was told from shared clones.

The nucleotides are TGCGCCAGCAGCCCTTGGGGGGGCACAGATACGCAGTATTTT. Its protein reads: CASSPWGGTDTQYF. In this chain, TRBV4-3 is recombined with TRBJ2-3; the D gene is perhaps TRBD2, from 6 matching bases. The germline V gene sets CDR1 to LGHNA and CDR2 to YSLEER. A distance of 9 bases separates the germline ends of V and J, which lose 4 bases and 1 base respectively. Taken from cysteine to phenylalanine, the CDR3 has 14 residues. The DNA shown is the 42-base CDR3, in frame from base 1.